One sample yielded the 25 T cell receptor beta chains listed below, sequenced in a study of T cells in Graves' hyperthyroidism and ophthalmopathy. Amplified regions were TCR beta CDR3 sequences from RNA transcripts. A set of HTBI primers served as the primers for a first-round RT-PCR of the TCR CDR3. TCRdb analysed the multiplex PCR reads with MiXCR anew, one entry per CDR3 protein. The sample lists fewer than 400,000 distinct CDR3 sequences, 15% to 18% occurring once. The sequenced sample consisted of blood. The receptors derive from a woman aged 18-35 years with Graves' hyperthyroidism that later progressed to Graves' ophthalmopathy.

Ten or more counts support this clonotype. J is TRBJ1-5 and V is TRBV7-8; TRBD1 matches 9 bases. The V gene end was trimmed by 1 base and the J gene end by 4 bases; junction bases not matched to a gene: 2. This CDR3 spans 15 amino acids. The germline gives CDR1 SGHVS, CDR2 FQNEAQ. The CDR3 sequence is CASSLGTGANQPQHF. In DNA form, the CDR3 reads TGTGCCAGCAGCTTAGGGACAGGGGCAAATCAGCCCCAGCATTTT.

There are a few counts of this clonotype. The chain uses TRBV7-3 and TRBJ1-1; D unresolved. Deletions cut 1 base from V and 4 bases from J, with 10 bases between. Germline loops: CDR1 SGHTA, CDR2 FQGTGA. The CDR3 covers 14 residues. The CDR3: CASSLMGPSTEAFF. The CDR3 region has the DNA TGTGCCAGCAGCTTAATGGGCCCCAGCACTGAAGCTTTCTTT.

This clonotype was picked up a small number of times. V usage is TRBV5-1 and J usage is TRBJ2-3; 7 bases fit TRBD2. The CDR3 covers 19 residues. J lost 2 bases, V lost 4 bases, and 19 bases had no gene match. Germline V gives CDR1 SGHRS, CDR2 YFSETQ. As DNA, the CDR3 is TGCGCCAGCAGCAGAGTTCTGGCTAGCGGAGTAGCGAACACAGATACGCAGTATTTT. This translates into CASSRVLASGVANTDTQYF.

This clonotype was seen at least ten times. The chain is built from TRBV4-1 and TRBJ2-7; a possible D gene is TRBD2 (6 bases). The ends were cut back, 1 base at V and 6 bases at J, with 19 bases in the middle. This CDR3 is 16 amino acids long. Germline-derived CDR1 and CDR2 are MGHRA and YSYEKL. The CDR3 DNA sequence: TGCGCCAGCAGCCAAGGGGTCCCGGGACTTGGGGCCGAGCAGTACTTC. Its protein is CASSQGVPGLGAEQYF.

This clonotype has only a few counts. The V call is TRBV10-1, the J call TRBJ2-2; the match to TRBD2 covers 10 bases. V shed 3 bases and J 5 bases; nucleotides not matched to a gene: 3. CDR3 length equals 15 residues. Germline-derived CDR1 and CDR2 are WNHNN and SYGVQD (reference sequence). This chain's CDR3 is CASSESLAGTGELFF. The CDR3 nucleotides read TGCGCCAGCAGTGAATCACTAGCGGGGACCGGGGAGCTGTTTTTT.

This clonotype was counted ten times or more. The chain links TRBV2 to TRBJ2-5; 7 bases map to TRBD2. Trimming cost V 5 bases and J 3 bases; bases outside gene matches: 9. CDR1 SNHLY and CDR2 FYNNEI come from the germline V gene. This CDR3 has 15 residues. CDR3 in amino acids: CASSLPGLTKETQYF. CDR3 DNA: TGTGCCAGCAGTCTACCGGGACTAACAAAAGAGACCCAGTACTTC.

The sample holds many counts of this clonotype. The chain recombines TRBV30 with TRBJ1-5, with D tentatively TRBD1 (5 bases). The CDR3 totals 14 residues. With 3 bases removed from V and 6 bases from J, the gap between germline ends came to 15 bases. CDR1 is GTSNPN and CDR2 is SVGIG in the germline V gene (reference sequence). The CDR3 DNA reads TGTGCCTGGAGCGTTGGGGGGTTTAGTCAGCCCCAGCATTTT. As protein: CAWSVGGFSQPQHF.

The V gene is TRBV5-6, the J gene TRBJ2-3; a possible D gene is TRBD2 (5 bases). Trimming pared 1 base from V and 1 base from J, leaving 16 bases between. The CDR3 is 17 residues long. Per the germline V gene, CDR1 is SGHDT and CDR2 is YYEEEE. The CDR3 DNA is TGTGCCAGCAGCTTGAGGGTTACGGGATTGGGCACAGATACGCAGTATTTT. It translates to CASSLRVTGLGTDTQYF.

This clonotype was seen many times. The chain carries TRBV11-3 and TRBJ2-1, with 9 bases that match TRBD1. Germline CDR1 and CDR2: SGHNT and YENEEA. CDR3 length: 17 amino acids. The junction had 8 bases not matched to a gene; V was cut back by 0 bases and J by 5 bases. The CDR3 protein is CASSLEALGQGDNEQFF. In nucleotides, the CDR3 is TGTGCCAGCAGCTTAGAGGCCCTGGGACAGGGCGACAATGAGCAGTTCTTC.

This sequence joins TRBV6-1 and TRBJ2-3, with 11 nucleotides matching TRBD2. The ends lost 10 bases at V and 0 bases at J; junction bases unmatched: 6. The germline CDR1 and CDR2 sequences are MNHNS and SASEGT. The CDR3 sequence is 15 residues long. The CDR3 reads CATLGTSGSTDTQYF. The CDR3 region has the DNA TGTGCCACCCTCGGGACTAGCGGAAGCACAGATACGCAGTATTTT.

This clonotype was counted many times. V gene TRBV11-2 combines with J gene TRBJ2-5; TRBD1 matches 8 bases. The CDR3 totals 17 residues. In germline, CDR1 is SGHAT, CDR2 FQNNGV. Trimming cost V 1 base and J 5 bases; bases outside gene matches: 12. The CDR3 DNA follows: TGTGCCAGCAGCTTAGTGGTGTCCAGGGGGCTCGGGGAGACCCAGTACTTC. Its protein product is CASSLVVSRGLGETQYF. The variable domain in full, with the rest retrieved from reference TRBV11-2 and TRBJ2-5, is EAGVAQSPRYKIIEKRQSVAFWCNPISGHATLYWYQQILGQGPKLLIQFQNNGVVDDSQLPKDRFSAERLKGVDSTLKIQPAKLEDSAVYLCASSLVVSRGLGETQYFGPGTRLLVL.

The CDR3 DNA sequence: TGTGCCAGCAGCTCAGGGCCAGATAATGAAAAACTGTTTTTT. Amino acids: CASSSGPDNEKLFF. The chain recombines TRBV7-2 with TRBJ1-4; D possibly corresponds to TRBD1 (5 bases). Germline assignment: CDR1 SGHTA and CDR2 FQGNSA. V was clipped by 4 bases and J by 4 bases, with 10 bases between them. There are 14 residues in the CDR3.

V usage is TRBV9 and J usage is TRBJ2-2, with 13 bases lining up with TRBD2. The germline V gene has CDR1 SGDLS and CDR2 YYNGEE. Trimming at V came to 3 bases and at J to 8 bases, leaving 10 bases not matched to a gene. The CDR3 extends over 17 amino acids. The CDR3 nucleotides are TGTGCCAGCAGCGCCAAAAGAGGACTAGCGGGAGTTGGGGAGCTGTTTTTT. Translated, it gives CASSAKRGLAGVGELFF.

This clonotype was seen a handful of times. V and J are TRBV20-1 and TRBJ2-7, with 15 bases aligning to TRBD2. Trimming at V came to 0 bases and at J to 5 bases, leaving 11 bases not matched to a gene. The CDR3 runs to 18 residues. Looked up from germline, CDR1 is DFQATT and CDR2 is SNEGSKA (reference sequence). For the CDR3, the DNA is TGCAGTGCTAGAGACTGGACTAGCGGGGGGGCCGCCACCCACGAGCAGTACTTC. This translates into CSARDWTSGGAATHEQYF.

This chain links TRBV6-5 with TRBJ2-7; tentative D call: TRBD2 (6 bases). Trimming cost V 3 bases and J 2 bases, with 11 bases left between them. The CDR3 contains 14 residues. Germline CDR1 is MNHEY and CDR2 is SVGAGI. This chain's CDR3 is CASSYGGVPYEQYF. The CDR3 nucleotides read TGTGCCAGCAGTTATGGCGGGGTCCCCTACGAGCAGTACTTC.

The table lists this clonotype with many counts. The DNA for the CDR3 is TGTGCCAGCAGCTTAGGGCCAGGGAGCAATCAGCCCCAGCATTTT. Translating it yields CASSLGPGSNQPQHF. The V call is TRBV7-9, the J call TRBJ1-5; TRBD1 is a possible D gene (5 bases). This CDR3 has 15 residues. V lost 1 base to trimming and J lost 1 base, with 8 bases between them. Germline-derived CDR1 and CDR2 are SEHNR and FQNEAQ (reference sequence). The full variable domain, in which reference TRBV7-9 and TRBJ1-5 provide the parts outside the CDR3, is DTGVSQNPRHKITKRGQNVTFRCDPISEHNRLYWYRQTLGQGPEFLTYFQNEAQLEKSRLLSDRFSAERPKGSFSTLEIQRTEQGDSAMYLCASSLGPGSNQPQHFGDGTRLSIL.

CDR3 region: CASSDLPGYGYTF. For the CDR3, the DNA is TGTGCCAGCAGTGACCTACCGGGGTATGGCTACACCTTC. V gene TRBV6-4 combines with J gene TRBJ1-2, with D unresolved. Per the germline V gene, CDR1 is MRHNA and CDR2 is SNTAGT. V was cut by 2 bases and J by 5 bases, with 9 bases left in between. This CDR3 comprises 13 residues.

There are many counts of this clonotype. J is TRBJ1-5 and V is TRBV20-1; no clear D gene. Per germline, CDR1 DFQATT and CDR2 SNEGSKA (reference sequence). CDR3 length equals 13 residues. V dropped 1 base and J dropped 8 bases, with 12 bases sitting between them. As DNA, the CDR3 is TGCAGTGCTAGAGTCCCGAACGAGGAGCCCCAGCATTTT. Amino acids: CSARVPNEEPQHF.

The V call is TRBV4-1, the J call TRBJ2-7; D call uncertain. The CDR3 is 12 amino acids. The germline V and J ends were trimmed by 0 bases and 6 bases, with 6 bases remaining between them. Per germline, CDR1 MGHRA and CDR2 YSYEKL. In DNA form, the CDR3 reads TGCGCCAGCAGCCAAGAAGTTGGCGAGCAGTACTTC. Amino acid sequence: CASSQEVGEQYF.

Only a few counts were recorded for this clonotype. The J gene is TRBJ1-5, the V gene TRBV20-1; D is unresolved. This CDR3 has 17 residues. V gave up 6 bases and J gave up 6 bases, with 27 bases separating them. CDR1 and CDR2 from the germline V gene are DFQATT and SNEGSKA (reference sequence). The CDR3 DNA is TGCAGTGCGCCTAACTCTGGACGTGGATGGGGAGGTCAGCCCCAGCATTTT. It translates to CSAPNSGRGWGGQPQHF.

The rearrangement joins TRBV4-2 to TRBJ2-5; possible D gene TRBD1, 6 bases. The CDR3 runs to 15 residues. Trimming took 3 bases from V and 1 from J, leaving 12 bases between them. Germline-derived CDR1 and CDR2 are LGHNA and YNFKEQ. The CDR3 DNA follows: TGTGCCAGCAGCCAGGCTGACAGGTCCCAAGAGACCCAGTACTTC. Translated, it gives CASSQADRSQETQYF.

This CDR3 is CASILGLAGALFF. CDR3 coding DNA: TGTGCCAGCATCTTGGGGCTAGCGGGAGCCTTGTTCTTC. The chain employs TRBV7-9 and TRBJ2-1, with TRBD2 identical over 10 bases. This CDR3 is 13 amino acids long. CDR1 SEHNR and CDR2 FQNEAQ come from the germline V gene (reference sequence). The junction had 12 bases not matched to a gene; V was cut back by 7 bases and J by 15 bases.

This clonotype was counted at least ten times. This chain joins TRBV28 and TRBJ2-5; 8 bases match TRBD2. The CDR3 runs to 15 residues. Germline V gene sequence: CDR1 MDHEN, CDR2 SYDVKM. With 4 bases clipped from V and 3 bases from J, the junction kept 7 bases outside the gene matches. This CDR3 reads CASSSLGGEEETQYF. CDR3 nucleotide sequence: TGTGCCAGCAGTTCCCTCGGGGGGGAAGAAGAGACCCAGTACTTC.

This clonotype was seen at least ten times. V usage is TRBV11-2 and J usage is TRBJ2-5, with D unclear. V was shortened by 0 bases and J by 6 bases, with 8 bases between the two germline ends. The V gene's germline CDR1 is SGHAT and CDR2 FQNNGV. The CDR3 has 13 amino acids. CDR3 amino acids: CASSLEALQTQYF. The CDR3 DNA follows: TGTGCCAGCAGCTTAGAGGCGCTACAGACCCAGTACTTC.

This clonotype was picked up many times. The V and J genes are TRBV7-2 and TRBJ1-1; D gene ambiguous. Germline V gives CDR1 SGHTA, CDR2 FQGNSA. Trimming stripped 5 bases from V and 7 bases from J, with 20 bases between. The CDR3 has 15 amino acids. The CDR3 region has the DNA TGTGCCAGCAGCCCTCGGACGGGCCTTGACGGTGAAGCTTTCTTT. Amino acid sequence: CASSPRTGLDGEAFF.